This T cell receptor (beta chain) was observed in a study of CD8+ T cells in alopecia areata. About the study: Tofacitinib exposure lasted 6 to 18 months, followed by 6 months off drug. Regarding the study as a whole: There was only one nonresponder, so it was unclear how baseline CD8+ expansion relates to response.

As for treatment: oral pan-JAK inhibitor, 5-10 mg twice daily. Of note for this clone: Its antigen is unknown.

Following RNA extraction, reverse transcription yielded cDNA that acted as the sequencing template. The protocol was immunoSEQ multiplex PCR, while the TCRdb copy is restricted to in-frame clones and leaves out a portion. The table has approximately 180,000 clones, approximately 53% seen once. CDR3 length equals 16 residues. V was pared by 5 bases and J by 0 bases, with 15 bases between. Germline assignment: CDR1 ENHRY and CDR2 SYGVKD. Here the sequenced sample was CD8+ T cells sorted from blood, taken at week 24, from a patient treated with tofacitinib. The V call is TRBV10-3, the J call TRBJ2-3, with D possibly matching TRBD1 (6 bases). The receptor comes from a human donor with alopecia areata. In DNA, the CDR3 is TGTGCCATCAGTCTAGATCAGGGGCCCAGCACAGATACGCAGTATTTT. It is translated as CAISLDQGPSTDTQYF.